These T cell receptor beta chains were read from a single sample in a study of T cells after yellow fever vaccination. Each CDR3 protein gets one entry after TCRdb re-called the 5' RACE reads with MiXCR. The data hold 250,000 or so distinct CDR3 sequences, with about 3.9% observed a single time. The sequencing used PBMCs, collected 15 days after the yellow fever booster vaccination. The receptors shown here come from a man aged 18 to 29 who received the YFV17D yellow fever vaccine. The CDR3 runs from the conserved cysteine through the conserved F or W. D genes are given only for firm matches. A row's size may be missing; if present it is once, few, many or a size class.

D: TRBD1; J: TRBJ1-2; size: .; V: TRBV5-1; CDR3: CASSLGQGFGYTF; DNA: TGCGCCAGCAGCCTGGGACAGGGGTTTGGCTACACCTTC
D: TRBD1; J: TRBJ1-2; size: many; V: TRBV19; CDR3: CASTGDRVNYGYTF; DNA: TGTGCCAGTACCGGGGACAGGGTTAACTATGGCTACACCTTC
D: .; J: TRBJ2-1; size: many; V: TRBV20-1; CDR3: CSAIRPDYNEQFF; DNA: TGCAGTGCTATAAGGCCAGACTACAATGAGCAGTTCTTC
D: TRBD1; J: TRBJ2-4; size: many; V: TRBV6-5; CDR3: CASSSGQGLAKNIQYF; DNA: TGTGCCAGCAGTTCCGGACAGGGACTAGCCAAAAACATTCAGTACTTC
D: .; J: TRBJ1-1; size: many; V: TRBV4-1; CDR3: CASSPLPTETIISEAFF; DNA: TGCGCCAGCAGCCCCCTCCCCACAGAGACCATCATTTCTGAAGCTTTCTTT
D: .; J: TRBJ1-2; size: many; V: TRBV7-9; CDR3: CASSLVEGVDGYTF; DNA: TGTGCCAGCAGCTTGGTAGAGGGGGTTGATGGCTACACCTTC
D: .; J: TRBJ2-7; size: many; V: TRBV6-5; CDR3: CASSLTGSKEQYF; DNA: TGTGCCAGCAGTTTAACAGGGTCGAAGGAGCAGTACTTC
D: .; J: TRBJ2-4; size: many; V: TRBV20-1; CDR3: CSAREVAKNIQYF; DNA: TGCAGTGCTAGAGAAGTAGCCAAAAACATTCAGTACTTC
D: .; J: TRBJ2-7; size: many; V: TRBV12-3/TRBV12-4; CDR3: CASSSLGRANEQYF; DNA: TGTGCCAGCAGTTCCCTCGGAAGGGCGAACGAGCAGTACTTC
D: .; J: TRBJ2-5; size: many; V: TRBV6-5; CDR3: CASSYSLLDSQETQYF; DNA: TGTGCCAGCAGTTACTCGCTTCTAGACTCGCAAGAGACCCAGTACTTC
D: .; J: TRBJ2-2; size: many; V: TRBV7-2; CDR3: CASSFRQGSGELFF; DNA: TGTGCCAGCAGCTTTAGGCAGGGCTCCGGGGAGCTGTTTTTT
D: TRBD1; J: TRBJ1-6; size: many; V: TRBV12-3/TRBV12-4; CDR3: CASSTQGATLHF; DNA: TGTGCCAGCAGTACGCAGGGGGCAACCCTCCACTTT
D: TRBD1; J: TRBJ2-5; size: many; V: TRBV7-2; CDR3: CASSSRGTGEETQYF; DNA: TGTGCCAGCAGCTCGCGCGGGACAGGGGAAGAGACCCAGTACTTC
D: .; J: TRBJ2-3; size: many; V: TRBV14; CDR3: CASSLTYTDTQYF; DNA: TGTGCCAGCAGCCTAACATACACAGATACGCAGTATTTT